These 8 T cell receptor beta chains originate from one sample sequenced in a study of shared clonotypes between healthy human individuals. Sequencing used immunoSEQ multiplex PCR; TCRdb keeps in-frame clones, though not all of them. The sample has roughly 1,000,000 clones; about 84% are singletons. Sequencing input: memory CD4+ T cells from PBMCs. Noted subset: CD45RA-negative fraction. These receptors all come from a man in his late teens or twenties in good health. Some clones in this sample may be carry-over from other donors' samples.

The chain carries TRBV11-3 and TRBJ2-1; 8 bases are a match to TRBD1. V shed 1 base and J 8 bases; nucleotides not matched to a gene: 10. This CDR3 has 16 amino acids. Germline V CDR1 and CDR2: SGHNT, YENEEA. This CDR3 reads CASSLAFVQGAHEQFF. The DNA for the CDR3 is TGTGCCAGCAGCTTAGCCTTCGTCCAGGGGGCGCATGAGCAGTTCTTC.

This clone was counted at least ten times. V and J are TRBV7-3 and TRBJ2-3, with 8 bases aligning to TRBD1. This CDR3 region has 16 residues. The J segment lost 5 bases and the V segment lost 5 bases, leaving 12 bases of the junction unmatched. Looked up from germline, CDR1 is SGHTA and CDR2 is FQGTGA. CDR3 sequence: CASSRRRAGGLDTQYF. CDR3 nucleotide sequence: TGTGCCAGCAGCCGCCGGAGGGCAGGGGGCTTAGATACGCAGTATTTT.

This chain connects TRBV5-5 to TRBJ2-7, with 8 bases lining up with TRBD2. V dropped 4 bases and J dropped 6; count of bases not matched to a gene: 15. There are 16 residues in the CDR3. CDR1 and CDR2 (germline): SGHKS, YYEKEE (reference sequence). DNA for the CDR3: TGTGCCAGCAGCGCCGGTCCGTTGCGGGAGGCTCTCGAGCAGTACTTC. Protein sequence: CASSAGPLREALEQYF.

The chain links TRBV4-3 to TRBJ2-4; possibly TRBD1 or TRBD2 for D (6 bases each). CDR1 is LGHNA and CDR2 is YSLEER in the germline V gene. Trimming left V 1 base short and J 0 bases short, with 13 bases between. The CDR3 has 17 residues. The CDR3 reads CASSQVLGGLAKNIQYF. As DNA, the CDR3 is TGCGCCAGCAGCCAAGTTTTAGGGGGGCTAGCCAAAAACATTCAGTACTTC.

The V call is TRBV28, the J call TRBJ1-2; no clear D. The CDR3 consists of 10 residues. Germline V lookup: CDR1 MDHEN, CDR2 SYDVKM. Trimming took off 6 bases at V and 11 bases at J, with 10 bases between the two ends. For the CDR3, the DNA is TGTGCCAGCAGCCATGGCAGGTACACCTTC. Translation: CASSHGRYTF.

The chain couples TRBV20-1 to TRBJ1-2; D is undetermined. Trimming shortened V by 4 bases and J by 5 bases, and 8 bases separated the two germline ends. Germline-derived CDR1 and CDR2 are DFQATT and SNEGSKA (reference sequence). The CDR3 sequence is 11 residues long. DNA of the CDR3: TGCAGTGCTAACGGGCAATATGGCTACACCTTC. Translation: CSANGQYGYTF.

This clone came up a few times. CDR3 sequence reads: CASSLPTGGTEAFF. CDR3 nucleotides: TGTGCCAGCAGTTTACCGACGGGGGGCACTGAAGCTTTCTTT. The rearrangement uses TRBV28 and TRBJ1-1, with a weak D call TRBD1 (5 bases). V lost 2 bases and J lost 4, with 11 bases in between. Germline V gene data show CDR1 as MDHEN and CDR2 as SYDVKM. This CDR3 comprises 14 residues.

Comments on this clone: Distinct nucleotide sequences in the sample also encode this CDR3. The chain couples TRBV9 to TRBJ2-3; D may match TRBD1 or TRBD2 (5 bases each). From germline, CDR1 is SGDLS and CDR2 YYNGEE. There are 14 residues in the CDR3. V dropped 0 bases and J dropped 4 bases, with 9 bases sitting between them. CDR3 bases: TGTGCCAGCAGCGTAGTGGGGGTCGCAGATACGCAGTATTTT. This codes for CASSVVGVADTQYF.